These T cell receptor beta chains were read from a single sample in a study of cytomegalovirus exposure and HLA in healthy donors. Assay used: immunoSEQ multiplex PCR; TCRdb lists only in-frame clones, some missing. The sample lists 150,000 or so clones, roughly 80% occurring once. Sequenced input: PBMCs. These receptors originate from a man in his forties in good health and CMV-seropositive. Both conserved end residues are part of each CDR3. D genes are given only for firm matches. The size of a clone is reported for some rows only, either as once, few or many, or as a class for expanded clones.

V	J	D	size	CDR3	DNA
TRBV4-2	TRBJ1-2	-	-	CASSTGTNYGYTF	TGTGCCAGCAGCACCGGGACAAACTATGGCTACACCTTC
TRBV7-3	TRBJ1-2	TRBD1	once	CASSLTPGQGARVGYTF	TGTGCCAGCAGCTTAACGCCGGGACAGGGGGCGCGGGTTGGCTACACCTTC
TRBV27	TRBJ2-2	-	-	CASRLQGQNTGELFF	TGTGCCAGCAGACTACAGGGTCAGAACACCGGGGAGCTGTTTTTT
TRBV29-1	TRBJ1-2	TRBD1	-	CSADLRDSHYGYTF	TGCAGCGCAGATCTCCGGGACAGTCACTATGGCTACACCTTC
TRBV4-3	TRBJ2-5	TRBD2	-	CASSLETSGTGTQYF	TGCGCCAGCAGCCTTGAGACTAGCGGGACGGGGACCCAGTACTTC
TRBV28	TRBJ2-7	TRBD2	once	CASSLIAGGPHEQYF	TGTGCCAGCAGCCTAATAGCGGGAGGTCCCCACGAGCAGTACTTC
TRBV11-2	TRBJ2-1	TRBD2	-	CASSSSGSYNEQFF	TGTGCCAGCAGCTCCAGCGGGAGTTACAATGAGCAGTTCTTC
TRBV2	TRBJ1-6	-	-	CASSPHSDSPLHF	TGTGCCAGCAGTCCGCACTCTGATTCACCCCTCCACTTT
TRBV6-5	TRBJ2-7	-	-	CASSLQGLPYEQYF	TGTGCCAGCAGTCTACAGGGTCTCCCCTACGAGCAGTACTTC
TRBV2	TRBJ2-7	-	-	CASSEGIQGWTYEQYF	TGTGCCAGCAGTGAGGGGATACAGGGTTGGACCTACGAGCAGTACTTC
TRBV5-4	TRBJ2-7	-	-	CASSLKQGLNEQYF	TGTGCCAGCAGCTTGAAACAGGGTTTAAACGAGCAGTACTTC
TRBV27	TRBJ2-7	TRBD2	-	CASSGGTSGPEQYF	TGTGCCAGCAGTGGGGGGACTAGCGGGCCCGAGCAGTACTTC
TRBV6-1	TRBJ2-5	-	-	CASSELVETQYF	TGTGCCAGCTCGGAGCTGGTCGAGACCCAGTACTTC
TRBV23-1	TRBJ2-7	-	-	CASRTAEDEQYF	TGCGCCAGCAGAACGGCGGAGGACGAGCAGTACTTC
TRBV19	TRBJ1-5	-	-	CAGGVGNQPQHF	TGTGCCGGGGGGGTAGGGAATCAGCCCCAGCATTTT
TRBV6-5	TRBJ1-2	-	few	CASSSGRVPARGYTF	TGTGCCAGCAGTTCGGGAAGGGTCCCAGCGCGTGGCTACACCTTC
TRBV7-6	TRBJ1-2	-	-	CASSLSSNMRAGYTF	TGTGCCAGCAGCTTAAGCTCGAACATGAGGGCCGGCTACACCTTC
TRBV25-1	TRBJ1-6	TRBD1	-	CASPRRDSLSSNSPLHF	TGTGCCAGCCCCAGGAGGGACAGCCTTTCCTCGAATTCACCCCTCCACTTT
TRBV29-1	TRBJ2-1	TRBD2	-	CSVDLAGGVFSYNEQFF	TGCAGCGTTGACTTAGCGGGAGGGGTCTTCTCCTACAATGAGCAGTTCTTC
TRBV5-5	TRBJ1-2	TRBD1	few	CASSFGWTGTNYGYTF	TGTGCCAGCAGCTTTGGTTGGACAGGGACTAACTATGGCTACACCTTC
TRBV28	TRBJ2-3	-	once	CASSQTSSDTQYF	TGTGCCAGCAGCCAGACTAGTTCAGATACGCAGTATTTT
TRBV5-1	TRBJ2-1	TRBD2	-	CASSLGTSGYNEQFF	TGCGCCAGCAGCTTAGGGACTAGCGGTTACAATGAGCAGTTCTTC
TRBV20-1	TRBJ2-3	-	-	CSASLDNTQYF	TGCAGTGCTTCTTTAGATAATACGCAGTATTTT
TRBV9	TRBJ2-3	TRBD2	once	CASSVTSGRTDTQYF	TGTGCCAGCAGCGTGACTAGCGGGAGGACAGATACGCAGTATTTT
TRBV5-1	TRBJ2-7	TRBD1	-	CASNNGTGRSYEQYF	TGCGCCAGCAATAACGGGACAGGCAGATCCTACGAGCAGTACTTC
TRBV7-8	TRBJ2-2	TRBD2	few	CASSAIIAGRSLGGELFF	TGTGCCAGCAGTGCCATCATAGCGGGAAGGTCCCTAGGCGGGGAGCTGTTTTTT
TRBV5-6	TRBJ2-3	-	-	CASSWPIATDTQYF	TGTGCCAGCAGCTGGCCGATAGCGACAGATACGCAGTATTTT
TRBV13	TRBJ2-5	-	once	CASSRGSQETQYF	TGTGCCAGCAGCCGGGGGTCCCAAGAGACCCAGTACTTC
TRBV14	TRBJ2-2	-	few	CASSQSTWGELFF	TGTGCCAGCAGCCAAAGTACATGGGGGGAGCTGTTTTTT
TRBV9	TRBJ2-3	TRBD2	few	CASSELRLAGGADTQYF	TGTGCCAGCAGCGAATTACGACTAGCGGGAGGGGCAGATACGCAGTATTTT
TRBV27	TRBJ2-2	-	-	CASSPPGRGELFF	TGTGCCAGCAGTCCGCCGGGGAGAGGGGAGCTGTTTTTT
TRBV29-1	TRBJ1-2	-	-	CSVKEYGYTF	TGCAGCGTTAAGGAGTATGGCTACACCTTC
TRBV11-2	TRBJ2-1	TRBD2	-	CASSLGAGGYNEQFF	TGTGCCAGCAGCTTAGGGGCGGGGGGGTATAATGAGCAGTTCTTC
TRBV7-8	TRBJ1-2	-	-	CASSSISGAGAGLRGYTF	TGTGCCAGCAGCTCGATTAGTGGGGCGGGGGCAGGTTTGAGGGGCTACACCTTC
TRBV10-3	TRBJ2-1	-	-	CAISELTSSYNEQFF	TGTGCCATCAGTGAGCTCACAAGCTCCTACAATGAGCAGTTCTTC
TRBV12-5	TRBJ2-5	TRBD2	-	CASGSGLAGAETQYF	TGTGCTAGTGGTTCGGGACTAGCGGGAGCAGAGACCCAGTACTTC
TRBV11-2	TRBJ2-3	-	-	CASSSSGGTDTQYF	TGTGCCAGCAGCTCCAGCGGAGGCACAGATACGCAGTATTTT
TRBV25-1	TRBJ2-3	TRBD1	-	CASSEGPTRGDTQYF	TGTGCCAGCAGTGAAGGCCCCACCAGGGGGGATACGCAGTATTTT
TRBV29-1	TRBJ2-5	-	-	CSVEVGGVGETQYF	TGCAGCGTTGAAGTAGGAGGGGTAGGGGAGACCCAGTACTTC
TRBV29-1	TRBJ2-1	TRBD1	once	CSVDRTGDRSEQFF	TGCAGCGTTGATCGGACAGGGGACCGTAGTGAGCAGTTCTTC
TRBV2	TRBJ1-1	-	once	CASNPQGLGTEAFF	TGTGCCAGCAACCCCCAGGGCCTTGGAACTGAAGCTTTCTTT
TRBV30	TRBJ2-1	-	few	CAWLGALGDEQFF	TGTGCCTGGCTGGGGGCCCTTGGGGATGAGCAGTTCTTC
TRBV5-6	TRBJ2-3	-	-	CASTPGGPGDTQYF	TGTGCCAGCACCCCTGGAGGGCCGGGGGATACGCAGTATTTT
TRBV14	TRBJ2-7	-	few	CASSQESRGSVRYF	TGTGCCAGCAGCCAAGAGAGTAGGGGATCGGTACGGTACTTC
TRBV19	TRBJ2-7	TRBD1	-	CASSVGTGQYEQYF	TGTGCCAGTAGTGTGGGGACAGGGCAGTACGAGCAGTACTTC
TRBV7-3	TRBJ2-5	TRBD2	-	CASSTTGTSGETQYF	TGTGCCAGCAGCACGACAGGGACTAGCGGAGAGACCCAGTACTTC
TRBV20-1	TRBJ1-1	-	-	CSAISTAEAFF	TGCAGTGCTATCTCGACAGCTGAAGCTTTCTTT
TRBV27	TRBJ2-7	TRBD2	-	CASKKAGGDYEQYF	TGTGCCAGCAAAAAAGCGGGAGGAGACTACGAGCAGTACTTC
TRBV7-8	TRBJ2-5	-	-	CASSLYGSVGETQYF	TGTGCCAGCAGCTTGTACGGGAGCGTCGGAGAGACCCAGTACTTC
TRBV5-1	TRBJ2-7	-	-	CASSLGESYEQYF	TGCGCCAGCAGCTTGGGGGAGTCCTACGAGCAGTACTTC
TRBV6-1	TRBJ1-1	TRBD1	-	CASRQTGMDEAFF	TGTGCCAGCAGACAGACAGGGATGGATGAAGCTTTCTTT
TRBV5-4	TRBJ2-3	-	-	CASSLGLEPDTQYF	TGTGCCAGCAGCTTGGGCCTAGAGCCAGATACGCAGTATTTT
TRBV27	TRBJ1-2	-	-	CASSLGGNPYGYTF	TGTGCCAGCAGTTTGGGAGGGAATCCCTATGGCTACACCTTC
TRBV7-9	TRBJ2-2	-	-	CASSLYRWRDRGSTGELFF	TGTGCCAGCAGCTTATATAGGTGGAGGGACAGAGGAAGCACCGGGGAGCTGTTTTTT